Shown below are 22 T cell receptor beta chains from a single sample sequenced in a study of T cell responses to AZD1222 COVID-19 vaccine. The data were produced by immunoSEQ multiplex PCR, yet TCRdb's version contains in-frame clones alone and is incomplete. The sample includes about 140,000 clones. The sequenced material came from peripheral blood. Every receptor here comes from an adult in good health.

V gene TRBV7-9 combines with J gene TRBJ1-5; D gene uncertain. Germline CDR1 reads SEHNR; CDR2 reads FQNEAQ (reference sequence). The CDR3 loop spans 15 amino acids. Trimming left V 1 base short and J 6 bases short, with 13 bases between. The CDR3 nucleotides read TGTGCCAGCAGCTTAGTAGGCACGCCGGGTCAGCCCCAGCATTTT. Its protein product is CASSLVGTPGQPQHF.

The genes are TRBV5-6 and TRBJ1-2, with TRBD1 matching 8 bases. V trimming: 4 bases; J trimming: 5 bases; junction bases outside the gene matches: 16. CDR3 length: 17 residues. Germline-derived CDR1 and CDR2 are SGHDT and YYEEEE. The CDR3 nucleotides read TGTGCCAGCAGCCTGGCAGGGGGCGCGGGATCAGGGTATGGCTACACCTTC. Amino acid sequence: CASSLAGGAGSGYGYTF.

The chain combines TRBV5-1 with TRBJ2-6, with D possibly TRBD2 on 5 matching bases. Germline CDR1 is SGHRS and CDR2 is YFSETQ. Trimming stripped 1 base from V and 0 bases from J, with 11 bases between. The CDR3 extends over 17 amino acids. The CDR3 nucleotides are TGCGCCAGCAGCTTGACCTCGGGGAGCTCTGGGGCCAACGTCCTGACTTTC. As protein: CASSLTSGSSGANVLTF.

The chain couples TRBV6-2 or TRBV6-3 to TRBJ2-5, with 9 bases fitting TRBD2. The CDR3 is 14 residues long. Germline CDR1 and CDR2: MNHEY and SVGEGT. V lost 5 bases and J lost 3; bases outside the gene matches: 4. CDR3 residues: CASSPIAGEETQYF. In nucleotides, the CDR3 is TGTGCCAGCAGTCCCATAGCGGGGGAAGAGACCCAGTACTTC.

The chain couples TRBV6-1 to TRBJ1-4; D may be TRBD1 (5 bases). The CDR3 totals 16 residues. Germline V gene data show CDR1 as MNHNS and CDR2 as SASEGT. V was cut by 3 bases and J by 0 bases, with 11 bases left in between. In DNA form, the CDR3 reads TGTGCCAGCAGTGACCCAGGGCAGGCAACTAATGAAAAACTGTTTTTT. Translating gives CASSDPGQATNEKLFF.

The chain employs TRBV6-5 and TRBJ1-2; unclear D gene. Trimming left V 6 bases short and J 2 bases short, with 10 bases between. This CDR3 is built from 13 residues. CDR1 is MNHEY, CDR2 SVGAGI, per germline. The CDR3 bases are TGTGCCAGCAGCACGGACGCCAACTATGGCTACACCTTC. Amino acids: CASSTDANYGYTF.

CDR3 sequence: CASSSGTGGRYSGNTIYF. The CDR3 coding sequence is TGTGCCAGCAGCTCCGGGACAGGGGGCCGATACTCTGGAAACACCATATATTTT. V gene TRBV11-3 combines with J gene TRBJ1-3; 12 bases are shared with TRBD1. Germline CDR1 is SGHNT and CDR2 is YENEEA. V shed 4 bases and J 0 bases; nucleotides not matched to a gene: 7. The CDR3 is 18 amino acids. Full variable domain (rest looked up from reference TRBV11-3 and TRBJ1-3): EAGVVQSPRYKIIEKKQPVAFWCNPISGHNTLYWYLQNLGQGPELLIRYENEEAVDDSQLPKDRFSAERLKGVDSTLKIQPAELGDSAVYLCASSSGTGGRYSGNTIYFGEGSWLTVV.

The J gene is TRBJ1-2, the V gene TRBV29-1; D is undetermined. In germline, CDR1 is SQVTM, CDR2 ANQGSEA. V lost 7 bases and J 7 bases, leaving 31 bases between the germline ends. The CDR3 has 17 amino acids. The CDR3 is CSGEPREWGRHYSGYTF. Here the CDR3 DNA reads TGCAGCGGAGAACCCCGTGAGTGGGGTCGCCACTACTCTGGCTACACCTTC.

V is TRBV19 and J is TRBJ1-5, with D maybe TRBD1 (6 bases). The germline gives CDR1 LNHDA, CDR2 SQIVND (reference sequence). Trimming removed 3 bases from V and 2 bases from J, with 11 bases in between. This CDR3 is built from 15 residues. DNA for the CDR3: TGTGCCAGTAGTATTAGTAGGGGGGGCAATCAGCCCCAGCATTTT. This encodes CASSISRGGNQPQHF.

The chain employs TRBV12-3 or TRBV12-4 and TRBJ2-7, with D maybe TRBD2 (5 bases). Trimming shortened V by 6 bases and J by 1 base, and 10 bases separated the two germline ends. This CDR3 spans 13 amino acids. In nucleotides, the CDR3 is TGTGCCAGCAGCACAGCGGTTTCCTACGAGCAGTACTTC. This gives the protein CASSTAVSYEQYF.

The chain couples TRBV11-3 to TRBJ1-6, with 7 bases identical to TRBD1. Germline V gives CDR1 SGHNT, CDR2 YENEEA. The CDR3 extends over 17 amino acids. The junction had 10 bases not matched to a gene; V was cut back by 1 base and J by 7 bases. CDR3 DNA sequence: TGTGCCAGCAGCTTAGGCGGGACAGCCAGTTACAATTCACCCCTCCACTTT. Translation gives CASSLGGTASYNSPLHF.

CDR3 residues: CASSPGTGGGYGYTF. The CDR3 nucleotides are TGTGCCAGCAGTCCCGGGACAGGAGGGGGCTATGGCTACACCTTC. This chain uses TRBV6-5 with TRBJ1-2; 8 nucleotides line up with TRBD1. The CDR3 spans 15 residues. Germline V gene data show CDR1 as MNHEY and CDR2 as SVGAGI. Trimming cost V 5 bases and J 4 bases; bases outside gene matches: 9.

The rearrangement uses TRBV3-1 (or the pseudogene TRBV3-2) and TRBJ1-2, with D perhaps matching TRBD1 (5 bases). CDR3 length: 13 residues. Per the germline V gene, CDR1 is LGHDT and CDR2 is YNNKEL (reference sequence). Between the trimmed V and J ends, which lost 4 bases and 5 bases, there was a span of 11 bases. As DNA, the CDR3 is TGTGCCAGCAGCCCCCAGACAGATTATGGCTACACCTTC. Protein sequence: CASSPQTDYGYTF.

This rearrangement joins TRBV3-1 (or the pseudogene TRBV3-2) to TRBJ1-1; D remains ambiguous. The ends were cut back, 0 bases at V and 10 bases at J, with 9 bases in the middle. Germline CDR1 reads LGHDT; CDR2 reads YNNKEL (reference sequence). There are 12 residues in the CDR3. This CDR3 reads CASSQDYRRAFF. DNA for the CDR3: TGTGCCAGCAGCCAAGACTACCGACGAGCTTTCTTT.

The chain uses TRBV5-1 and TRBJ2-7; D call uncertain. The V end lost 4 bases, the J end lost 0 bases, and 5 bases lay between the germline ends. There are 12 residues in the CDR3. CDR1 and CDR2 (germline): SGHRS, YFSETQ. The CDR3 nucleotides are TGCGCCAGCAGCCCCAGCTCCTACGAGCAGTACTTC. Its protein product is CASSPSSYEQYF.

The chain joins TRBV5-4 to TRBJ2-3; D gene unclear. This CDR3 region has 13 residues. The V end lost 0 bases, the J end lost 3 bases, and 5 bases lay between the germline ends. The V gene's germline CDR1 is SGHNT and CDR2 YYREEE (reference sequence). For the CDR3, the DNA is TGTGCCAGCAGCTTGGTGGCTACAGATACGCAGTATTTT. It is translated as CASSLVATDTQYF.

The chain has TRBV12-3 or TRBV12-4 and TRBJ2-2; tentative D call: TRBD2 (6 bases). This CDR3 has 13 residues. V lost 6 bases to trimming and J lost 7 bases, with 12 bases between them. CDR3 bases: TGTGCCAGCAGCCCGGGGGATCTCGGGGAGCTGTTTTTT. Protein sequence: CASSPGDLGELFF.

The chain has TRBV6-5 and TRBJ1-1; TRBD1 is a possible D gene (6 bases). The CDR3 covers 15 residues. Per germline, CDR1 MNHEY and CDR2 SVGAGI. Trimming removed 8 bases at V and 0 bases at J, with 16 bases between. For the CDR3, the DNA is TGTGCCAGCCCTGGGGGGGGCCAGTTGAACACTGAAGCTTTCTTT. As protein: CASPGGGQLNTEAFF.

CDR3 amino acids: CASSDRGGTGELFF. The CDR3, as DNA: TGCGCCAGCTCGGACAGGGGCGGAACCGGGGAGCTGTTTTTT. The chain combines TRBV5-1 with TRBJ2-2; TRBD1 matches 9 bases. J was trimmed by 5 bases and V by 7 bases; bases with no gene match: 6. The CDR3 has 14 amino acids. Germline values: CDR1 SGHRS, CDR2 YFSETQ.

The chain joins TRBV7-9 to TRBJ1-5; 7 bases agree with TRBD1. The germline CDR1 and CDR2 sequences are SEHNR and FQNEAQ (reference sequence). Losses at the gene ends were 5 bases for V and 2 bases for J; bases not matched to a gene: 3. The CDR3 consists of 14 residues. The CDR3 DNA follows: TGTGCCAGCAGCGTAGACAGGGGCAATCAGCCCCAGCATTTT. Translated: CASSVDRGNQPQHF.

The DNA for the CDR3 is TGTGCCTGGAGTGTACTGGAGGGGCAGTACTTC. It encodes CAWSVLEGQYF. The chain uses TRBV30 and TRBJ2-4; TRBD2 might be the D (6 bases). This CDR3 is built from 11 residues. The germline gives CDR1 GTSNPN, CDR2 SVGIG (reference sequence). V was cut by 0 bases and J by 13 bases, with 10 bases left in between. The full variable domain, with the rest looked up from reference TRBV30 and TRBJ2-4, is SQTIHQWPATLVQPVGSPLSLECTVEGTSNPNLYWYRQAAGRGLQLLFYSVGIGQISSEVPQNLSASRPQDRQFILSSKKLLLSDSGFYLCAWSVLEGQYFGAGTRLSVL.

The chain combines TRBV7-9 with TRBJ1-2; D is undetermined. Germline V gene lookup returns CDR1 SEHNR and CDR2 FQNEAQ (reference sequence). The V and J ends lost 0 bases and 1 base respectively, with 12 bases between them. The CDR3 sequence is 16 residues long. The CDR3 coding sequence is TGTGCCAGCAGCTTAGCAACGCAGGCTGTTAACTATGGCTACACCTTC. It codes for CASSLATQAVNYGYTF.